This entry describes one T cell receptor (beta chain). The specificity of this receptor is unknown. The input lacks base qualities; no much larger clone sits a single base away. For TCR Vbeta sequencing, memory CD4+ T cells were sorted ex vivo from the peripheral blood of both healthy controls and narcolepsy patients. This specimen comes from a study of T cells in narcolepsy (dated by TCRdb to between 2018 and 2020). Background on the whole study: Patients with narcolepsy type 1 or type 2 (NT1, NT2) and healthy control donors were enrolled in the study. Autoreactive T cells targeting hypocretin neuron self-antigens (hypocretin, TRIB2) were sought in narcolepsy patients, and TCR Vbeta sequencing was used to track clonotypes in blood and CSF. Study-wide findings and limitations: Patients and controls had similar numbers of sequenced blood memory CD4+ clonotypes, with averages of around 41,000 in patients and 33,354 in controls. In plots comparing CSF and blood CD4+ T cell clonotypes from the same patient, HCRT-specific and TRIB2-specific autoreactive clonotypes were highlighted. Certain blood memory CD4+ repertoires from patients and controls had no sequences that matched autoreactive T cell clones. According to the report, autoreactive clonotypes were detected serially in the blood of the same patients and of different patients, but not in healthy controls.

The germline V gene yields SGHRS for CDR1 and YFSETQ for CDR2. Deletion took 4 bases off V and 2 bases off J, with a span of 12 bases between the germline ends. CDR3 length: 14 amino acids, cysteine to phenylalanine. Left in the record is the CDR3 DNA by itself, 42 bases read in frame from the first base. Library generation was performed with the immunoSEQ multiplex PCR assay. Not all clones reach the TCRdb copy of this immuneACCESS table, which keeps in-frame sequences only. Checked studies attribute under half of the gap to unresolved V genes and leave the rest unexplained. For this sample the table gives around 30,000 clones, of which approximately 87% were detected only once. The top ten clones comprise 1% to 1.5% of the sample.

The clonotype was recovered from a human donor with narcolepsy. Source material: CD45RA- memory CD4+ T cells from PBMCs. The sample's cell subset or site label is to be understood as: memory T cells sorted ex vivo from peripheral blood. The chain links TRBV5-1 with TRBJ2-5; a tentative D call is TRBD1 (6 bases match). The CDR3 loop reads CASSTGQNQETQYF. The DNA is TGCGCCAGCAGCACCGGACAGAATCAAGAGACCCAGTACTTC.